Listed below are T cell receptor beta chains from one sample, sequenced in a study of long-term antiretroviral therapy in people with HIV. Only in-frame clones appear in the TCRdb table, and some are missing; sequencing was by immunoSEQ multiplex PCR. The repertoire has around 15,000 clones, 75% to 85% of them found once; the top ten carry about a fifth. The source material was unsorted PBMCs, sampled 2.1 years after starting antiretroviral therapy. The receptors shown here come from a man between 40 and 49 years old with HIV. The CDR3 runs from the conserved cysteine through the conserved F or W. Each record gives: D gene, J gene, V gene, clone size, CDR3 DNA, CDR3 protein. A D gene is named only where the DNA matches it firmly. Not every row has a clone size; where given, it reads once, few, many or a size class.

D gene: TRBD2
J gene: TRBJ2-7
V gene: TRBV5-6
clone size: NA
CDR3 DNA: TGTGCCAGCACCATTGGGGGAGGGCTGGCCTACGAGCAGTACTTC
CDR3 protein: CASTIGGGLAYEQYF

D gene: NA
J gene: TRBJ2-2
V gene: TRBV5-6
clone size: once
CDR3 DNA: TGTGCCAGCAGCACCGGGCCTACGAACACCGGGGAGCTGTTTTTT
CDR3 protein: CASSTGPTNTGELFF

D gene: NA
J gene: TRBJ2-1
V gene: TRBV13
clone size: NA
CDR3 DNA: TGTGCCAGCAGCTCCGGGTCCTCCTACAATGAGCAGTTCTTC
CDR3 protein: CASSSGSSYNEQFF

D gene: TRBD1
J gene: TRBJ1-1
V gene: TRBV19
clone size: NA
CDR3 DNA: TGTGCCAGTAGTCCAGGGACAGGGTGGGCCACTGAAGCTTTCTTT
CDR3 protein: CASSPGTGWATEAFF

D gene: NA
J gene: TRBJ2-7
V gene: TRBV7-2
clone size: NA
CDR3 DNA: TGTGCCAGCAGCTTAAGGGCATCGTTCTACGAGCAGTACTTC
CDR3 protein: CASSLRASFYEQYF

D gene: NA
J gene: TRBJ2-3
V gene: TRBV7-9
clone size: NA
CDR3 DNA: TGTGCCAGCAGCTTAGCGCTCGCAGATACGCAGTATTTT
CDR3 protein: CASSLALADTQYF

D gene: NA
J gene: TRBJ1-5
V gene: TRBV18
clone size: NA
CDR3 DNA: TGTGCCAGCTCACCTGGTTTAGATAGCAATCAGCCCCAGCATTTT
CDR3 protein: CASSPGLDSNQPQHF

D gene: TRBD2
J gene: TRBJ2-1
V gene: TRBV5-4
clone size: NA
CDR3 DNA: TGTGCCAGCAGCTTGGGGGTAGCGGGGGGAAATGAGCAGTTCTTC
CDR3 protein: CASSLGVAGGNEQFF

D gene: TRBD1
J gene: TRBJ1-6
V gene: TRBV4-1
clone size: NA
CDR3 DNA: TGCGCCAGCAGCCGCGAACCACAGGGGACCGATTCACCCCTCCACTTT
CDR3 protein: CASSREPQGTDSPLHF

D gene: NA
J gene: TRBJ1-2
V gene: TRBV2
clone size: NA
CDR3 DNA: TGTGCCAGCAGTGAAGGTGGCCGACGGAATGCCTATGGCTACACCTTC
CDR3 protein: CASSEGGRRNAYGYTF

D gene: TRBD1
J gene: TRBJ1-1
V gene: TRBV6-6
clone size: NA
CDR3 DNA: TGTGCCAGCAGTTTCACAGGGGAGACTGAAGCTTTCTTT
CDR3 protein: CASSFTGETEAFF

D gene: NA
J gene: TRBJ2-7
V gene: TRBV6-1
clone size: NA
CDR3 DNA: TGTGCCAGCACCCTGGGACTCTACGAGCAGTACTTC
CDR3 protein: CASTLGLYEQYF

D gene: TRBD1
J gene: TRBJ2-5
V gene: TRBV11-2
clone size: NA
CDR3 DNA: TGTGCCAGCAGCCGTTACGACAGGGGCCCTCGGGGAGAGACCCAGTACTTC
CDR3 protein: CASSRYDRGPRGETQYF

D gene: NA
J gene: TRBJ1-2
V gene: TRBV6-6
clone size: NA
CDR3 DNA: TGTGCCAGCAAAGGGTCGGGCTACACCTTC
CDR3 protein: CASKGSGYTF

D gene: TRBD1
J gene: TRBJ1-1
V gene: TRBV19
clone size: NA
CDR3 DNA: TGTGCCAGTAGTATCAACCGGATATTTCCGGGACAGGGCGATTTCAACACTGAAGCTTTCTTT
CDR3 protein: CASSINRIFPGQGDFNTEAFF

D gene: NA
J gene: TRBJ2-7
V gene: TRBV5-5
clone size: NA
CDR3 DNA: TGTGCCAGCAGCTTGGGATACGAGCAGTACTTC
CDR3 protein: CASSLGYEQYF

D gene: NA
J gene: TRBJ2-7
V gene: TRBV7-7
clone size: NA
CDR3 DNA: TGTGCCAGCAGCTTAGGCACCGGGGGTTCCTACGAGCAGTACTTC
CDR3 protein: CASSLGTGGSYEQYF

D gene: NA
J gene: TRBJ1-6
V gene: TRBV9
clone size: NA
CDR3 DNA: TGTGCCAGCAGCCCATGGGACGCTAGCTCCTATAATTCACCCCTCCACTTT
CDR3 protein: CASSPWDASSYNSPLHF

D gene: NA
J gene: TRBJ2-7
V gene: TRBV18
clone size: NA
CDR3 DNA: TGTGCCAGCTCGCGACAAGACAGGCCGTCCGGGGGCGAGCAGTACTTC
CDR3 protein: CASSRQDRPSGGEQYF

D gene: NA
J gene: TRBJ2-3
V gene: TRBV5-1
clone size: NA
CDR3 DNA: TGCGCCAGCAGCTTGCAAGGCATCGCTCTTCCCACAGATACGCAGTATTTT
CDR3 protein: CASSLQGIALPTDTQYF

D gene: NA
J gene: TRBJ2-7
V gene: TRBV5-6
clone size: NA
CDR3 DNA: TGTGCCAGCAGCTTGGGAGCTGCGGTCGAGCAGTACTTC
CDR3 protein: CASSLGAAVEQYF

D gene: TRBD1
J gene: TRBJ1-2
V gene: TRBV7-2
clone size: NA
CDR3 DNA: TGTGCCAGCAGCAGCACCAGGGGGGTCCCCGCTAACTATGGCTACACCTTC
CDR3 protein: CASSSTRGVPANYGYTF

D gene: NA
J gene: TRBJ2-1
V gene: TRBV6-5
clone size: NA
CDR3 DNA: TGTGCCAGCAGTACCCAATCGATGGACAATGAGCAGTTCTTC
CDR3 protein: CASSTQSMDNEQFF

D gene: TRBD1
J gene: TRBJ1-1
V gene: TRBV5-1
clone size: NA
CDR3 DNA: TGCGCCAGCAGCTTGACCATCCAGGGGGCTGGAGGCACTGAAGCTTTCTTT
CDR3 protein: CASSLTIQGAGGTEAFF

D gene: NA
J gene: TRBJ1-2
V gene: TRBV13
clone size: few
CDR3 DNA: TGTGCCAGCCGAGAGGGACTTGGCTATGGCTACACCTTC
CDR3 protein: CASREGLGYGYTF

D gene: NA
J gene: TRBJ2-5
V gene: TRBV27
clone size: NA
CDR3 DNA: TGTGCCAGCAGTTCCACGGGGTGGTACCAAGAGACCCAGTACTTC
CDR3 protein: CASSSTGWYQETQYF

D gene: TRBD1
J gene: TRBJ1-2
V gene: TRBV6-4
clone size: NA
CDR3 DNA: TGTGCCAGCAGGCTGGACAGGGAAAGCCATGGCTACACCTTC
CDR3 protein: CASRLDRESHGYTF

D gene: NA
J gene: TRBJ2-3
V gene: TRBV19
clone size: once
CDR3 DNA: TGTGCCAGTAGTATACTTGGGCCAGATACGCAGTATTTT
CDR3 protein: CASSILGPDTQYF

D gene: NA
J gene: TRBJ2-3
V gene: TRBV7-3
clone size: NA
CDR3 DNA: TGTGCCAGCAGCTTACTCACAGGGTCAGATACGCAGTATTTT
CDR3 protein: CASSLLTGSDTQYF